The clone carrying this TCR beta chain was detected ten times or more. These data originate in a study of blood T cell repertoires in COVID-19. Study context: The United States, Italy and Spain supplied acute and convalescent COVID-19 samples. PBMCs, B-cell-depleted T cells, or T cells were the source of the cDNA or gDNA that made up the material.

CDR1 and CDR2 (germline): LNHDA, SQIVND (reference sequence). V was pared by 3 bases and J by 0 bases, with 9 bases of the junction left unmatched. The CDR3 has 19 amino acids. Sequencing used immunoSEQ multiplex PCR; TCRdb keeps in-frame clones, though not all of them. The sample includes some 200,000 clones, more than 75% of them seen just once. The TCR sequence derives from a woman in her forties or fifties with active or convalescent COVID-19. The sequenced sample consisted of peripheral blood. The V gene is TRBV19, the J gene TRBJ2-4; 12 positions match TRBD2. This CDR3 is CASSIRTSGTDLAKNIQYF. As DNA, the CDR3 is TGTGCCAGTAGTATTCGGACTAGCGGGACTGATCTAGCCAAAAACATTCAGTACTTC. The full variable domain, rest sourced from reference TRBV19 and TRBJ2-4, is DGGITQSPKYLFRKEGQNVTLSCEQNLNHDAMYWYRQDPGQGLRLIYYSQIVNDFQKGDIAEGYSVSREKKESFPLTVTSAQKNPTAFYLCASSIRTSGTDLAKNIQYFGAGTRLSVL.